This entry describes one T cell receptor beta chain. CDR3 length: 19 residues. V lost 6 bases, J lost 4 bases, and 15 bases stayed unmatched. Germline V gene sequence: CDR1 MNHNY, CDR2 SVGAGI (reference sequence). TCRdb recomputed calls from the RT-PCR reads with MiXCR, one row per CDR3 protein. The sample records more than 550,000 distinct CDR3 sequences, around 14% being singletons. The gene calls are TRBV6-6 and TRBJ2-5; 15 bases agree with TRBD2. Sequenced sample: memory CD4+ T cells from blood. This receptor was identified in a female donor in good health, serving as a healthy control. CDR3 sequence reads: CASSLPRGLAGGGPETQYF. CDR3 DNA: TGTGCCAGCAGCCTCCCCCGTGGACTAGCGGGAGGGGGTCCAGAGACCCAGTACTTC.